This TCR beta chain was sequenced during a study of graft-versus-host responses after intestinal transplantation. Study information: Transplants given to recipients were multivisceral, liver-intestinal, or isolated intestinal. Study outcomes and limitations: GvH clones were identified in recipient marrow, with some first appearing in ileum or blood. Graft-donor T cell macrochimerism coincided with high graft-versus-host to host-versus-graft clonal ratios in allografts.

The CDR3 loop spans 16 amino acids. Germline CDR1 and CDR2: SGHTA and FQGNSA. With V trimmed by 3 bases and J by 2 bases, 6 bases remained unmatched. Using immunoSEQ multiplex PCR, the repertoire was profiled, and TCRdb retains in-frame clones only, with some absent. The sample lists about 130,000 clones, approximately 92% seen once, with under 0.2% in the top ten. For this clone: Antigen: not known.

Sample: unstimulated CD4+ T cells sorted from spleen or lymph node cells, taken before intestinal transplant. The receptor's source is a human donor who received an intestinal transplant. The V gene is TRBV7-2, the J gene TRBJ2-5; TRBD2 matches 10 bases. This CDR3 reads CASSLISGGLQETQYF. Written as DNA, the CDR3 is TGTGCCAGCAGCTTGATTAGCGGGGGGCTACAAGAGACCCAGTACTTC.